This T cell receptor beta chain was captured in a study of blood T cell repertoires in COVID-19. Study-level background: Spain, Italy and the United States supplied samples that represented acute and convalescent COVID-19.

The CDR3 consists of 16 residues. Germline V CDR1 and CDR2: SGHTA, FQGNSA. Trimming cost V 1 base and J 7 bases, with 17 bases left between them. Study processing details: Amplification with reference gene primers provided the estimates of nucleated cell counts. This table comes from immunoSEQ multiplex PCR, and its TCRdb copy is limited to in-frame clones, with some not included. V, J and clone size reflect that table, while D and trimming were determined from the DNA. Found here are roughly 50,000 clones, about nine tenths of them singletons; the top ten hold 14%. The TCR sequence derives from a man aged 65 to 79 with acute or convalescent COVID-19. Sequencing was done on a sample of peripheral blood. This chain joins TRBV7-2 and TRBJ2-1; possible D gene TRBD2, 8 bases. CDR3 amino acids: CASSLVVAGQRNEQFF. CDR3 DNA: TGTGCCAGCAGCTTAGTCGTAGCGGGACAGCGGAATGAGCAGTTCTTC.